These 18 T cell receptor beta chains were all obtained from the same sample, sequenced in a study of cytomegalovirus exposure and HLA in healthy donors. With 60 Vbeta and 13 Jbeta primers, the PCR was carried out. The table came from immunoSEQ multiplex PCR; TCRdb's copy has only in-frame clones and leaves some out. The data hold about 150,000 clones, with 80% to 85% observed a single time. The source material was PBMCs. The receptors originated from a man aged 18 to 29 in good health and CMV-seronegative.

The chain has TRBV19 and TRBJ1-5; maybe TRBD1 (6 bases). CDR1 is LNHDA, CDR2 SQIVND, per germline (reference sequence). There are 16 residues in the CDR3. Trimming shortened V by 5 bases and J by 4 bases, and 18 bases separated the two germline ends. The CDR3 is CASSGGQVGINQPQHF. CDR3 DNA: TGTGCCAGTAGTGGGGGACAAGTGGGGATTAATCAGCCCCAGCATTTT.

The CDR3 coding sequence is TGTGCCAGCTCCTACAGGGGGAATGTCTACAATGAGCAGTTCTTC. Translated, it gives CASSYRGNVYNEQFF. The chain joins TRBV18 to TRBJ2-1, with TRBD1 identical over 8 bases. In germline, CDR1 is KGHSH, CDR2 LQKENI. With V trimmed by 6 bases and J by 3 bases, 7 bases remained unmatched. The CDR3 runs 15 residues.

CDR3 sequence (DNA): TGTGCCAGCAGCCCCCTGACCGCGGGCGAGCAGTTCTTC. Protein product: CASSPLTAGEQFF. This chain joins TRBV21-1 and TRBJ2-1; the D call TRBD2 from the table was never checked on the DNA. TRBV21-1 is termed a pseudogene. The CDR3 sequence is 13 residues long.

The chain is built from TRBV6-1 and TRBJ2-7; TRBD2 agrees at 10 bases. The CDR3 runs to 13 residues. Germline V gene lookup returns CDR1 MNHNS and CDR2 SASEGT. The trim removed 7 bases at V and 6 bases at J, leaving 6 bases unmatched. CDR3 DNA sequence: TGTGCCAGCAAAACGAAGCGGGAGGGCGAGCAGTACTTC. This sequence encodes CASKTKREGEQYF.

This rearrangement joins TRBV7-2 to TRBJ2-1; 13 positions agree with TRBD2. The ends lost 5 bases at V and 6 bases at J; junction bases unmatched: 7. The germline V gene has CDR1 SGHTA and CDR2 FQGNSA. The CDR3 contains 16 residues. In DNA form, the CDR3 reads TGTGCCAGCAGCCCCCCGGGACTAGCGGGATCCAATGAGCAGTTCTTC. The encoded protein is CASSPPGLAGSNEQFF.

This sequence joins TRBV21-1 and TRBJ1-5; the table assigns TRBD1, which was not confirmed against the DNA. TRBV21-1 is a pseudogene locus. The CDR3 is made up of 18 amino acids. DNA for the CDR3: TGTGCCAGCAGCGGGCGACAGGGCGACCGTTATAGCAATCAGCCCCAGCATTTT. This codes for CASSGRQGDRYSNQPQHF.

This chain joins TRBV5-1 and TRBJ2-5; D call uncertain. This CDR3 is 13 amino acids long. Between the trimmed V and J ends, which lost 0 bases and 2 bases, there was a span of 5 bases. Germline V gives CDR1 SGHRS, CDR2 YFSETQ. CDR3 residues: CASSLEQQETQYF. In nucleotides, the CDR3 is TGCGCCAGCAGCTTGGAACAGCAAGAGACCCAGTACTTC.

This sequence joins TRBV28 and TRBJ1-3; TRBD1 matches at 7 bases. Germline CDR1 is MDHEN and CDR2 is SYDVKM. This CDR3 region has 15 residues. Losses at the gene ends were 5 bases for V and 0 bases for J; bases not matched to a gene: 4. CDR3 nucleotides: TGTGCCAGCAGTCGCTACAGGGGCTCTGGAAACACCATATATTTT. This gives the protein CASSRYRGSGNTIYF.

This clone was counted between two and nine times. The chain is built from TRBV2 and TRBJ1-2; 7 bases are a match to TRBD1. V was clipped by 6 bases and J by 6 bases; unmatched bases: 13. The germline gives CDR1 SNHLY, CDR2 FYNNEI. The CDR3 spans 15 residues. The CDR3 DNA sequence: TGTGCCAGCAGCGTTGAGCAGGGGGGAAGGAATGGCTACACCTTC. Amino acids: CASSVEQGGRNGYTF.

About this clone: The sample contains more than one DNA sequence encoding this CDR3. The chain recombines TRBV29-1 with TRBJ2-7, with D possibly being TRBD1 (5 bases). CDR1 is SQVTM, CDR2 ANQGSEA, per germline. Deletions cut 4 bases from V and 3 bases from J, with 10 bases between. The CDR3 sequence is 12 residues long. The CDR3 bases are TGCAGCGTTGGGGGTCAGGGCTACGAGCAGTACTTC. Encoded protein: CSVGGQGYEQYF.

This chain joins TRBV20-1 and TRBJ2-7; 8 nucleotides align to TRBD1. CDR3 length: 11 residues. The V gene's germline CDR1 is DFQATT and CDR2 SNEGSKA (reference sequence). V lost 7 bases and J lost 9; bases outside the gene matches: 8. CDR3 nucleotides: TGCAGTGTTCAGGGGGCGTTTACGCAGTACTTC. Residues: CSVQGAFTQYF.

The chain is built from TRBV6-6 and TRBJ2-5; tentatively, D is TRBD2 (6 bases). The V end was cut by 3 bases, the J end by 7 bases, with 18 bases between. Germline V lookup: CDR1 MNHNY, CDR2 SVGAGI (reference sequence). The CDR3 consists of 15 residues. CDR3 region: CASSYRVEGLGTQYF. The CDR3 DNA sequence: TGTGCCAGCAGTTATCGAGTGGAGGGCTTAGGGACCCAGTACTTC.

The genes are TRBV6-4 and TRBJ2-1, with 9 bases that match TRBD2. V lost 0 bases, J lost 6 bases, and 3 bases stayed unmatched. Germline lookup yields CDR1 MRHNA and CDR2 SNTAGT. CDR3 length: 15 amino acids. The CDR3 is CASSDSSGGGNEQFF. The CDR3, as DNA: TGTGCCAGCAGTGACTCTAGCGGGGGAGGCAATGAGCAGTTCTTC.

The rearrangement joins TRBV9 to TRBJ2-1, with 9 bases aligning to TRBD1. The germline V gene has CDR1 SGDLS and CDR2 YYNGEE. The CDR3 covers 16 residues. The ends lost 2 bases at V and 5 bases at J; junction bases unmatched: 8. CDR3 sequence reads: CASSVVGTGGHNEQFF. DNA of the CDR3: TGTGCCAGCAGCGTGGTAGGTACAGGGGGCCACAATGAGCAGTTCTTC. Based on the CDR3 plus reference TRBV9 and TRBJ2-1, the full variable domain is DSGVTQTPKHLITATGQRVTLRCSPRSGDLSVYWYQQSLDQGLQFLIQYYNGEERAKGNILERFSAQQFPDLHSELNLSSLELGDSALYFCASSVVGTGGHNEQFFGPGTRLTVL.

This chain connects TRBV28 to TRBJ1-4; 8 bases line up with TRBD1. V gave up 2 bases and J gave up 4 bases; unmatched junction bases: 9. Germline-derived CDR1 and CDR2 are MDHEN and SYDVKM. The CDR3 runs to 17 residues. As DNA, the CDR3 is TGTGCCAGCAGTTTAGTAATCCGGGACAGGCGTAATGAAAAACTGTTTTTT. This sequence encodes CASSLVIRDRRNEKLFF.

The chain carries TRBV11-2 and TRBJ2-3; D may be TRBD1 (5 bases). CDR1 SGHAT and CDR2 FQNNGV come from the germline V gene. With 1 base removed from V and 6 bases from J, the gap between germline ends came to 11 bases. The CDR3 runs to 14 residues. CDR3: CASSLGFQGDTQYF. In nucleotides, the CDR3 is TGTGCCAGCAGCTTAGGTTTTCAGGGTGATACGCAGTATTTT.

The chain joins TRBV28 to TRBJ2-3; D is unresolved. CDR1 and CDR2 (germline): MDHEN, SYDVKM. V lost 7 bases and J 0 bases, leaving 17 bases between the germline ends. The CDR3 is made up of 16 amino acids. CDR3: CASTPLAFRSTDTQYF. The CDR3 nucleotides are TGTGCCAGCACCCCTTTGGCTTTCAGAAGCACAGATACGCAGTATTTT.

Here the CDR3 DNA reads TGTGCCAGCAGTGAGGCAGGGGGATTCTCTGGGGCCAACGTCCTGACTTTC. Protein: CASSEAGGFSGANVLTF. The rearrangement uses TRBV6-4 and TRBJ2-6; TRBD1 matches at 7 bases. The CDR3 is 17 residues long. Germline CDR1 reads MRHNA; CDR2 reads SNTAGT. The trim removed 3 bases at V and 0 bases at J, leaving 5 bases unmatched.